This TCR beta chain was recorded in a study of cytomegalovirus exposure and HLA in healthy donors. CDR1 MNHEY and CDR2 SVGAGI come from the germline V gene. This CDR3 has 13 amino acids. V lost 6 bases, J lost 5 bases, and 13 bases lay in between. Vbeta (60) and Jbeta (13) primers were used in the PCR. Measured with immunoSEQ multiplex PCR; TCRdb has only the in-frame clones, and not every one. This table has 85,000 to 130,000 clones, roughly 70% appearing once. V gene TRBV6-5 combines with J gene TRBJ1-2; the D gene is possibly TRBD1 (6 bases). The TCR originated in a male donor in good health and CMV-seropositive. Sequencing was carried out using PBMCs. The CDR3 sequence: CASSSDRTYGYTF. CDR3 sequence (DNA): TGTGCCAGCAGCTCGGACAGAACTTATGGCTACACCTTC.